A single sample is the source of the 31 T cell receptor beta chains below, sequenced in a study of blood T cell repertoires in COVID-19. The protocol was immunoSEQ multiplex PCR, while the TCRdb copy is restricted to in-frame clones and leaves out a portion. The data hold some 150,000 clones, with around 84% observed a single time. The specimen was peripheral blood. The source is a human donor with acute or convalescent COVID-19. The donor label of this sample is uncertain.

As concerns this clone: Other nucleotide sequences from this sample produce the same CDR3. The chain has TRBV2 and TRBJ1-3, with D perhaps matching TRBD1 (6 bases). The germline CDR1 and CDR2 sequences are SNHLY and FYNNEI. The CDR3 consists of 12 residues. V shed 6 bases and J shed 3 bases, with 6 bases lying between them. The CDR3 nucleotides read TGTGCCAGCAGAGGGGGTGGAAACACCATATATTTT. Translation: CASRGGGNTIYF.

The V and J genes are TRBV19 and TRBJ1-5, with D unresolved. CDR3 length equals 15 residues. The ends were cut back, 7 bases at V and 2 bases at J, with 15 bases in the middle. Germline assignment: CDR1 LNHDA and CDR2 SQIVND (reference sequence). The CDR3: CASMSLAGGNQPQHF. The CDR3 DNA is TGTGCCAGTATGAGTTTGGCAGGTGGCAATCAGCCCCAGCATTTT.

The chain has TRBV3-1 (or the pseudogene TRBV3-2) and TRBJ2-5; D uncertain. This CDR3 has 15 residues. Germline V gene lookup returns CDR1 LGHDT and CDR2 YNNKEL (reference sequence). Trimming left V 0 bases short and J 5 bases short, with 13 bases between. For the CDR3, the DNA is TGTGCCAGCAGCCAAGACCCCCGCACGAGGGAGACCCAGTACTTC. This sequence encodes CASSQDPRTRETQYF.

In its sample, this clone was seen once. The V and J genes are TRBV18 and TRBJ2-5; 7 bases agree with TRBD2. The CDR3 is 15 residues long. CDR1 KGHSH and CDR2 LQKENI come from the germline V gene. The J segment lost 0 bases and the V segment lost 1 base, leaving 2 bases of the junction unmatched. As DNA, the CDR3 is TGTGCCAGCTCACCACTTACTAGCGACCAAGAGACCCAGTACTTC. This sequence encodes CASSPLTSDQETQYF.

The rearrangement joins TRBV5-4 to TRBJ1-1, with D possibly TRBD1 on 6 matching bases. Trimming took off 5 bases at V and 5 bases at J, with 16 bases between the two ends. The CDR3 covers 14 residues. Looked up from germline, CDR1 is SGHNT and CDR2 is YYREEE (reference sequence). CDR3: CASRRNRERTEAFF. The CDR3 DNA sequence: TGTGCCAGCAGGCGTAACAGGGAGAGGACTGAAGCTTTCTTT.

The genes are TRBV7-9 and TRBJ2-1, with 7 bases lining up with TRBD2. Germline CDR1 is SEHNR and CDR2 is FQNEAQ (reference sequence). The CDR3 is 15 residues long. Losses at the gene ends were 5 bases for V and 8 bases for J; bases not matched to a gene: 12. The CDR3 DNA follows: TGTGCCAGCAGCGATAGCGGGTGGGACTTGGATGAGCAGTTCTTC. Translated: CASSDSGWDLDEQFF.

V usage is TRBV7-2 and J usage is TRBJ1-5, with D possibly being TRBD1 (5 bases). Germline V lookup: CDR1 SGHTA, CDR2 FQGNSA. V was shortened by 1 base and J by 3 bases, with 13 bases between the two germline ends. This CDR3 region has 16 residues. The DNA for the CDR3 is TGTGCCAGCAGCTTAGTAGGAGGGGACGTCAATCAGCCCCAGCATTTT. It codes for CASSLVGGDVNQPQHF. The variable domain in full, completed from reference TRBV7-2 and TRBJ1-5, reads GAGVSQSPSNKVTEKGKDVELRCDPISGHTALYWYRQSLGQGLEFLIYFQGNSAPDKSGLPSDRFSAERTGGSVSTLTIQRTQQEDSAVYLCASSLVGGDVNQPQHFGDGTRLSIL.

This chain connects TRBV6-5 to TRBJ2-7, with D perhaps matching TRBD2 (5 bases). The CDR3 length is 14 residues. Trimming pared 0 bases from V and 0 bases from J, leaving 6 bases between. Germline assignment: CDR1 MNHEY and CDR2 SVGAGI. CDR3: CASSYSRDSYEQYV. CDR3 DNA: TGTGCCAGCAGTTACTCCCGGGACTCCTACGAGCAGTACGTC.

The V and J genes are TRBV18 and TRBJ2-7; 7 bases align to TRBD2. J was trimmed by 12 bases and V by 3 bases; bases with no gene match: 11. CDR1 is KGHSH and CDR2 is LQKENI in the germline V gene. This CDR3 region has 13 residues. The CDR3 loop reads CASSPLAGASPYF. DNA of the CDR3: TGTGCCAGCTCACCTCTGGCGGGAGCCTCGCCGTACTTC.

The chain is built from TRBV6-2 or TRBV6-3 and TRBJ1-6; perhaps TRBD1 as D (6 bases). The CDR3 covers 14 residues. Germline-derived CDR1 and CDR2 are MNHEY and SVGEGT. Trimming removed 6 bases at V and 3 bases at J, with 9 bases between. The CDR3 sequence: CASSGQFYNSPLHF. Written as DNA, the CDR3 is TGTGCCAGCAGCGGACAGTTCTATAATTCACCCCTCCACTTT.

The rearrangement joins TRBV9 to TRBJ1-2; 7 bases match TRBD1. J gave up 8 bases and V 2 bases, and 18 bases lay outside the gene matches. CDR1 is SGDLS and CDR2 is YYNGEE in the germline V gene. The CDR3 totals 17 residues. The DNA for the CDR3 is TGTGCCAGCAGCGTTCGAGGGGGACAGCACCCCCCAGGCGGCTACACCTTC. It codes for CASSVRGGQHPPGGYTF.

This clone came up once. The chain carries TRBV20-1 and TRBJ1-1; TRBD1 is a possible D gene (5 bases). Germline CDR1 reads DFQATT; CDR2 reads SNEGSKA (reference sequence). The V end lost 3 bases, the J end lost 3 bases, and 11 bases lay between the germline ends. The CDR3 totals 13 residues. As DNA, the CDR3 is TGCAGTGCTAGTAAGTGGGGGGACACTGAAGCTTTCTTT. It translates to CSASKWGDTEAFF.

V gene TRBV5-6 combines with J gene TRBJ1-6, with 7 nucleotides matching TRBD1. Trimming at V came to 5 bases and at J to 10 bases, leaving 9 bases not matched to a gene. CDR3 length equals 14 residues. CDR1 is SGHDT, CDR2 YYEEEE, per germline. The CDR3 protein is CASSPRTGWSPLHF. The DNA for the CDR3 is TGTGCCAGCAGTCCCCGGACAGGTTGGTCACCCCTCCACTTT.

J is TRBJ1-5 and V is TRBV7-8; D unclear. The CDR3 has 16 residues. The V gene's germline CDR1 is SGHVS and CDR2 FQNEAQ. Deletions cut 5 bases from V and 4 bases from J, with 18 bases between. As DNA, the CDR3 is TGTGCCAGCAGCCCTGAGGGATCGGGGTTGAATCAGCCCCAGCATTTT. Translating gives CASSPEGSGLNQPQHF.

In DNA, the CDR3 is TGCGCCAGCAGCCGAGAATTTGGGGGGGGGACCAGCACAGATACGCAGTATTTT. This encodes CASSREFGGGTSTDTQYF. The V call is TRBV4-1, the J call TRBJ2-3; 7 positions agree with TRBD2. Germline trimming cut 4 bases from V and 0 bases from J; bases unmatched to any gene: 13. Per the germline V gene, CDR1 is MGHRA and CDR2 is YSYEKL. This CDR3 comprises 18 residues.

The gene calls are TRBV5-1 and TRBJ1-1; possibly TRBD1 for D (6 bases). The CDR3 covers 14 residues. The germline V gene has CDR1 SGHRS and CDR2 YFSETQ. The V gene lost 0 bases and the J gene lost 7 bases, with 13 bases spanning the gap. CDR3: CASSLDVRGYEAFF. The DNA for the CDR3 is TGCGCCAGCAGCTTGGATGTCAGGGGTTATGAAGCTTTCTTT.

V is TRBV9 and J is TRBJ1-1; a possible D gene is TRBD1 (5 bases). Germline V gene lookup returns CDR1 SGDLS and CDR2 YYNGEE. Trimming pared 0 bases from V and 3 bases from J, leaving 6 bases between. This CDR3 spans 13 amino acids. This chain's CDR3 is CASSVARDTEAFF. Written as DNA, the CDR3 is TGTGCCAGCAGCGTAGCCAGGGACACTGAAGCTTTCTTT.

The chain joins TRBV19 to TRBJ2-3; 9 bases are shared with TRBD2. The CDR3 runs to 15 residues. Germline V gene data show CDR1 as LNHDA and CDR2 as SQIVND (reference sequence). Germline trimming cut 6 bases from V and 2 bases from J; bases unmatched to any gene: 6. The CDR3 here is CASRGLAGATDTQYF. CDR3 sequence (DNA): TGTGCCAGTAGAGGGTTAGCGGGGGCCACAGATACGCAGTATTTT.

The chain carries TRBV11-2 and TRBJ1-6; D gene ambiguous. The CDR3 is 16 amino acids. CDR1 SGHAT and CDR2 FQNNGV come from the germline V gene. Trimming left V 6 bases short and J 8 bases short, with 20 bases between. CDR3 residues: CASRKFGQARDSPLHF. In DNA form, the CDR3 reads TGTGCCAGCAGAAAATTCGGCCAGGCGAGGGATTCACCCCTCCACTTT.

The CDR3 bases are TGCGCCAGCAGCCCGGGTAGCGCGTCACACTCCTACAATGAGCAGTTCTTC. Its translation: CASSPGSASHSYNEQFF. The chain joins TRBV5-1 to TRBJ2-1, with D perhaps matching TRBD2 (5 bases). In germline, CDR1 is SGHRS, CDR2 YFSETQ. V was cut by 4 bases and J by 0 bases, with 17 bases left in between. This CDR3 spans 17 amino acids.

The chain joins TRBV28 to TRBJ1-5; D is ambiguous. The CDR3 has 11 residues. In germline, CDR1 is MDHEN, CDR2 SYDVKM. V shed 6 bases and J shed 2 bases, with 2 bases lying between them. CDR3 sequence (DNA): TGTGCCAGCAGCGGCAATCAGCCCCAGCATTTT. Protein: CASSGNQPQHF.

The V gene is TRBV3-1 (or the pseudogene TRBV3-2), the J gene TRBJ2-3; TRBD2 is a possible D gene (6 bases). The CDR3 has 14 residues. Germline V gene sequence: CDR1 LGHDT, CDR2 YNNKEL (reference sequence). With 7 bases removed from V and 5 bases from J, the gap between germline ends came to 16 bases. CDR3 nucleotides: TGTGCCAGCAAACGCGGGGAGGTCAGAGATACGCAGTATTTT. It codes for CASKRGEVRDTQYF.

This clone was observed once. This sequence joins TRBV5-1 and TRBJ1-1; D is possibly TRBD1 (5 bases). The CDR3 consists of 15 residues. V shed 0 bases and J shed 0 bases, with 9 bases lying between them. Germline V gene sequence: CDR1 SGHRS, CDR2 YFSETQ. The CDR3 DNA sequence: TGCGCCAGCAGCTTGGTGGAGGGGATGAACACTGAAGCTTTCTTT. This gives the protein CASSLVEGMNTEAFF.

This chain connects TRBV4-3 to TRBJ2-7; 7 nucleotides align to TRBD1. The ends lost 1 base at V and 2 bases at J; junction bases unmatched: 2. Germline V gene sequence: CDR1 LGHNA, CDR2 YSLEER. This CDR3 is 14 amino acids long. The CDR3 loop is CASSQGDRAYEQYF. The CDR3 DNA reads TGCGCCAGCAGCCAAGGAGACAGGGCCTACGAGCAGTACTTC.

This clone appeared a few times. This chain links TRBV24-1 with TRBJ2-5; D is perhaps TRBD1 (5 bases). Germline V lookup: CDR1 KGHDR, CDR2 SFDVKD. The V gene lost 7 bases and the J gene lost 0 bases, with 8 bases spanning the gap. The CDR3 consists of 13 residues. The CDR3 DNA reads as TGTGCCACCAGGCCAGGGTACCAAGAGACCCAGTACTTC. This codes for CATRPGYQETQYF.

This chain uses TRBV6-5 with TRBJ2-7, with D possibly being TRBD1 (6 bases). V lost 6 bases, J lost 7 bases, and 13 bases lay in between. Per germline, CDR1 MNHEY and CDR2 SVGAGI. The CDR3 runs 12 residues. As DNA, the CDR3 is TGTGCCAGCAGACAGGGACCAAGGGAGCAGTACGTC. Its protein is CASRQGPREQYV.

This chain uses TRBV29-1 with TRBJ1-1, with a tentative D call TRBD1 (5 bases). The CDR3 length is 13 residues. Trimming removed 7 bases at V and 5 bases at J, with 17 bases between. The V gene's germline CDR1 is SQVTM and CDR2 ANQGSEA. The CDR3 DNA is TGCAGCGCCTCCGCGGGGCGCCGGACTGAAGCTTTCTTT. This gives the protein CSASAGRRTEAFF.

The DNA for the CDR3 is TGCGCCAGCAGCCTACAGGCGCTTAACTATGGCTACACCTTC. Protein: CASSLQALNYGYTF. V usage is TRBV5-1 and J usage is TRBJ1-2; D is possibly TRBD1 (5 bases). Germline assignment: CDR1 SGHRS and CDR2 YFSETQ. The CDR3 spans 14 residues. V lost 4 bases, J lost 1 base, and 11 bases lay in between.

This clone was seen just once. The chain recombines TRBV6-4 with TRBJ2-1; the D gene is possibly TRBD2 (6 bases). CDR3 length equals 19 residues. The germline V gene has CDR1 MRHNA and CDR2 SNTAGT. Trimming left V 3 bases short and J 0 bases short, with 21 bases between. Here the CDR3 reads CASSEGGAIYSSSYNEQFF. DNA for the CDR3: TGTGCCAGCAGTGAGGGAGGAGCGATCTACTCGAGCTCCTACAATGAGCAGTTCTTC.

The gene calls are TRBV4-3 and TRBJ1-1; D uncertain. Germline V CDR1 and CDR2: LGHNA, YSLEER. The ends were cut back, 0 bases at V and 4 bases at J, with 12 bases in the middle. The CDR3 length is 15 residues. The chain's CDR3 is CASSQDARAGTEAFF. The CDR3 nucleotides read TGCGCCAGCAGCCAAGATGCGAGGGCGGGCACTGAAGCTTTCTTT.

In DNA, the CDR3 is TGTGCCACCAGCAGAGCTGAGGGAGGGCCAGGGCCCTACAATGAGCAGTTCTTC. Translation gives CATSRAEGGPGPYNEQFF. This chain joins TRBV15 and TRBJ2-1, with 7 bases aligning to TRBD2. Germline V CDR1 and CDR2: LNHNV, YYDKDF (reference sequence). With V trimmed by 1 base and J by 2 bases, 11 bases remained unmatched. The CDR3 runs 18 residues.